Below are 21 T cell receptor beta chains sequenced from a single sample in a study of blood T cell repertoires in COVID-19 (dated by TCRdb to 2020 to 2022). Libraries came from the immunoSEQ multiplex PCR assay. TCRdb re-hosts the immuneACCESS table, in-frame sequences only. Its copies lack some clones; in the studies checked, an unresolved V gene accounts for under half of them, and the cause for the rest is not known. This sample lists about 130,000 clones; about 80% were detected once. The ten largest clones capture approximately 9.2% of the sample. The sample taken for sequencing was PBMCs or T cells enriched from blood (not recorded which). Every receptor here comes from a man aged 50 or older who had recovered from COVID-19.

The J gene is TRBJ2-3, the V gene TRBV6-1; perhaps TRBD1 as D (7 bases). Trimming took off 4 bases at V and 2 bases at J, with 16 bases between the two ends. Per germline, CDR1 MNHNS and CDR2 SASEGT. The CDR3 loop spans 16 amino acids. CDR3 sequence (DNA): TGTGCCAGCAGTGGTGGAGGGGGCATCTACACAGATACGCAGTATTTT. Protein product: CASSGGGGIYTDTQYF.

The rearrangement joins TRBV5-1 to TRBJ2-3; TRBD2 agrees at 13 bases. J gave up 0 bases and V 3 bases, and 10 bases lay outside the gene matches. The CDR3 sequence is 19 residues long. Germline CDR1 SGHRS, CDR2 YFSETQ. CDR3 sequence: CASSSGLAGAKTSTDTQYF. The CDR3 DNA reads TGCGCCAGCAGCTCCGGACTAGCGGGGGCGAAGACTAGCACAGATACGCAGTATTTT.

This clone was seen only a few times. V gene TRBV9 combines with J gene TRBJ1-4, with D perhaps matching TRBD1 (6 bases). Between the trimmed V and J ends, which lost 1 base and 8 bases, there was a span of 15 bases. Germline lookup yields CDR1 SGDLS and CDR2 YYNGEE. This CDR3 is 15 amino acids long. CDR3 in DNA: TGTGCCAGCAGCGTAAGGGGACAAGGTAACGAAAAACTGTTTTTT. It yields the protein CASSVRGQGNEKLFF.

The rearrangement joins TRBV13 to TRBJ1-2; 10 bases are shared with TRBD1. CDR1 and CDR2 (germline): PRHDT, FYEKMQ (reference sequence). This CDR3 is 15 amino acids long. Trimming cost V 5 bases and J 5 bases; bases outside gene matches: 8. CDR3 amino acids: CASSPAGTGAYGYTF. CDR3 coding DNA: TGTGCCAGCAGCCCAGCGGGGACAGGGGCATATGGCTACACCTTC.

The chain couples TRBV10-3 to TRBJ1-1; D is undetermined. This CDR3 is 14 amino acids long. Trimming left V 1 base short and J 1 base short, with 7 bases between. Germline lookup yields CDR1 ENHRY and CDR2 SYGVKD. Written as DNA, the CDR3 is TGTGCCATCAGTGAGTTTCCGGGGAACACTGAAGCTTTCTTT. It specifies CAISEFPGNTEAFF.

CDR3: CASSLGQGGMSTF. The DNA for the CDR3 is TGCGCCAGCAGCTTGGGACAGGGGGGTATGAGCACCTTC. The J gene is TRBJ1-2, the V gene TRBV5-1; the match to TRBD1 covers 9 bases. CDR3 size: 13 residues. After removal of 0 bases from V and 13 bases from J, the junction contained 7 bases not matched to a gene. Per the germline V gene, CDR1 is SGHRS and CDR2 is YFSETQ.

The chain recombines TRBV9 with TRBJ1-1, with 10 bases fitting TRBD1. The CDR3 is 15 amino acids. The V and J ends lost 3 bases and 5 bases, in that order; junction bases with no gene match: 7. The germline CDR1 and CDR2 sequences are SGDLS and YYNGEE. The CDR3 sequence: CASSALGQGVTEAFF. For the CDR3, the DNA is TGTGCCAGCAGCGCGTTAGGACAGGGGGTAACTGAAGCTTTCTTT.

This chain connects TRBV19 to TRBJ1-6; D remains ambiguous. CDR3 length: 15 amino acids. CDR1 is LNHDA and CDR2 is SQIVND in the germline V gene (reference sequence). The V end lost 10 bases, the J end lost 6 bases, and 19 bases lay between the germline ends. This chain's CDR3 is CATLMTAGINSPLHF. The CDR3 coding sequence is TGTGCCACGTTGATGACCGCGGGGATTAATTCACCCCTCCACTTT.

The V gene is TRBV30, the J gene TRBJ2-7, with D hard to call. The CDR3 sequence is 12 residues long. The V gene's germline CDR1 is GTSNPN and CDR2 SVGIG (reference sequence). Trimming left V 1 base short and J 3 bases short, with 7 bases between. CDR3 coding DNA: TGTGCCTGGAGTGCCCAGTTCTACGAGCAGTACTTC. As protein: CAWSAQFYEQYF.

The CDR3 sequence: CASSVRAGGTTDTQYF. In nucleotides, the CDR3 is TGTGCCAGCAGCGTCCGAGCGGGGGGGACCACAGATACGCAGTATTTT. This sequence joins TRBV9 and TRBJ2-3, with 10 bases identical to TRBD2. The V gene's germline CDR1 is SGDLS and CDR2 YYNGEE. This CDR3 region has 16 residues. V lost 2 bases, J lost 2 bases, and 5 bases stayed unmatched.

This chain connects TRBV6-2 or TRBV6-3 to TRBJ2-1; no definite D call. Germline V gene data show CDR1 as MNHEY and CDR2 as SVGEGT. Trimming shortened V by 0 bases and J by 3 bases, and 9 bases separated the two germline ends. The CDR3 extends over 15 amino acids. DNA of the CDR3: TGTGCCAGCAGTTACTCGAGCCCTCTCTACAATGAGCAGTTCTTC. Protein sequence: CASSYSSPLYNEQFF.

The J gene is TRBJ2-5, the V gene TRBV3-1 (or the pseudogene TRBV3-2), with D unresolved. There are 13 residues in the CDR3. CDR1 and CDR2 (germline): LGHDT, YNNKEL (reference sequence). Between the trimmed V and J ends, which lost 1 base and 7 bases, there was a span of 10 bases. The CDR3 DNA reads as TGTGCCAGCAGCCAAGCCCGTAGTGTGACCCAGTACTTC. Its translation is CASSQARSVTQYF.

This clone was found once. The V call is TRBV6-5, the J call TRBJ2-7; a weak D match, TRBD2 (6 bases). Trimming stripped 0 bases from V and 0 bases from J, with 12 bases between. CDR1 is MNHEY and CDR2 is SVGAGI in the germline V gene. The CDR3 has 16 amino acids. The CDR3 spells CASSYSAGIGSYEQYF. The CDR3 nucleotides are TGTGCCAGCAGTTACTCCGCGGGAATCGGCTCCTACGAGCAGTACTTC.

This clone turned up a few times. The chain carries TRBV21-1 and TRBJ1-6. TRBV21-1 is marked as a pseudogene. The CDR3 spans 16 residues. CDR3 coding DNA: TGTGCCAGCATATATCGGAGGAGCTCCTATAATTCACCCCTCCACTTT. This translates into CASIYRRSSYNSPLHF.

The chain combines TRBV12-5 with TRBJ1-1, with no clear D. The CDR3 length is 13 residues. V was cut by 3 bases and J by 2 bases, with 7 bases left in between. Germline loops: CDR1 LGHNT, CDR2 FRNRAP. The CDR3 sequence: CASGLWANTEAFF. CDR3 nucleotides: TGTGCTAGTGGTTTATGGGCAAACACTGAAGCTTTCTTT.

This chain uses TRBV9 with TRBJ2-2, with D uncertain. Trimming shortened V by 0 bases and J by 0 bases, and 3 bases separated the two germline ends. This CDR3 spans 14 amino acids. CDR1 is SGDLS and CDR2 is YYNGEE in the germline V gene. Here the CDR3 reads CASSVVTNTGELFF. CDR3 bases: TGTGCCAGCAGCGTAGTTACGAACACCGGGGAGCTGTTTTTT.

The V and J genes are TRBV29-1 and TRBJ2-7; possible D gene TRBD1, 6 bases. CDR1 is SQVTM and CDR2 is ANQGSEA in the germline V gene. The CDR3 sequence is 13 residues long. V lost 5 bases and J lost 4, with 15 bases in between. CDR3 DNA sequence: TGCAGCGTTCATGCCACAGGGATGTACGAGCAGTACTTC. Translated: CSVHATGMYEQYF.

The V and J genes are TRBV28 and TRBJ1-1; D not resolved. V shed 5 bases and J shed 5 bases, with 9 bases lying between them. The germline V gene has CDR1 MDHEN and CDR2 SYDVKM. The CDR3 sequence is 12 residues long. CDR3 nucleotide sequence: TGTGCCAGCAGTCTCCCCGGGACTGAAGCTTTCTTT. Amino acids: CASSLPGTEAFF.

V and J are TRBV6-1 and TRBJ1-1, with D unresolved. The germline CDR1 and CDR2 sequences are MNHNS and SASEGT. The CDR3 is 13 residues long. V was pared by 1 base and J by 0 bases, with 3 bases between. CDR3 nucleotide sequence: TGTGCCAGCAGTGAAGTATTGAACACTGAAGCTTTCTTT. This translates into CASSEVLNTEAFF.

The CDR3 here is CASSESSGTEINEQFF. The CDR3 bases are TGCGCCAGCAGTGAGTCTAGCGGGACCGAGATCAATGAGCAGTTCTTC. The V and J genes are TRBV10-2 and TRBJ2-1; 8 bases are shared with TRBD2. CDR3 length equals 16 residues. The germline gives CDR1 WSHSY, CDR2 SAAADI. With 0 bases clipped from V and 6 bases from J, the junction kept 7 bases outside the gene matches.

V and J are TRBV6-5 and TRBJ2-7; 8 positions agree with TRBD1. V shed 0 bases and J 7 bases; nucleotides not matched to a gene: 8. The CDR3 spans 15 residues. CDR1 and CDR2 from the germline V gene are MNHEY and SVGAGI. The CDR3 loop reads CASSYSTGVSGEQYF. CDR3 sequence (DNA): TGTGCCAGCAGTTACTCGACAGGGGTCTCGGGTGAGCAGTACTTC.